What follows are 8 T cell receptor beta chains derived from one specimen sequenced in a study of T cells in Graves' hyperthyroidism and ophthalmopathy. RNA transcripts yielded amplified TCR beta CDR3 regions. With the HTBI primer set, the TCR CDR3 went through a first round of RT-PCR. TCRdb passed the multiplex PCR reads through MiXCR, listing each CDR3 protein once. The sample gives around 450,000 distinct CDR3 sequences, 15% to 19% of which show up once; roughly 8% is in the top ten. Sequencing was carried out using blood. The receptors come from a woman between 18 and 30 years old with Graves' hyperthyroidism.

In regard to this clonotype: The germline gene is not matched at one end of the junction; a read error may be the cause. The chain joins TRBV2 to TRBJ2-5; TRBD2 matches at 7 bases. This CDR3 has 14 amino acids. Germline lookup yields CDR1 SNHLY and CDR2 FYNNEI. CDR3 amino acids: CASSEGGGGETHYF. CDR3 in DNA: TGTGCCAGCAGTGAGGGGGGGGGGGGTGAGACCCATTACTTC.

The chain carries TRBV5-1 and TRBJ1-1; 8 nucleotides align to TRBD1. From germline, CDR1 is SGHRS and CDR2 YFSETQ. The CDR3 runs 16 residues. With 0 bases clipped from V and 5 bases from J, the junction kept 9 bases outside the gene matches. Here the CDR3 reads CASSLGYRGGRTEAFF. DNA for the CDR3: TGCGCCAGCAGCTTGGGCTACAGGGGGGGAAGGACTGAAGCTTTCTTT.

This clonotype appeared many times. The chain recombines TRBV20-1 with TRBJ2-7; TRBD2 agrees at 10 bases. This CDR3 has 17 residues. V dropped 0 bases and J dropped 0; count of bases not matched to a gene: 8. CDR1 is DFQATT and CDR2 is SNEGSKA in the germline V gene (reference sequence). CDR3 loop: CSARDPSAGGSSYEQYF. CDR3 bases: TGCAGTGCTAGAGATCCCTCAGCGGGAGGGTCCTCCTACGAGCAGTACTTC.

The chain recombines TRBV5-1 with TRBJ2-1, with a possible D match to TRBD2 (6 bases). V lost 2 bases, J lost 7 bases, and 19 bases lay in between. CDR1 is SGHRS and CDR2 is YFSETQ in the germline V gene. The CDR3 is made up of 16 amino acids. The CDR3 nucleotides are TGCGCCAGCAGCTTTACCACAGGAGTTCGGGGGAATGAGCAGTTCTTC. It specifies CASSFTTGVRGNEQFF.

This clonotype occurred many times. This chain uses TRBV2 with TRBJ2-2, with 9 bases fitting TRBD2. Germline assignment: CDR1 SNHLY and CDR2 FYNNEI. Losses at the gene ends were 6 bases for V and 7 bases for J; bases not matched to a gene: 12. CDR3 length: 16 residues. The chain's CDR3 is CASSPEGRGGGGELFF. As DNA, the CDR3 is TGTGCCAGCAGCCCTGAGGGGCGGGGGGGCGGCGGGGAGCTGTTTTTT.

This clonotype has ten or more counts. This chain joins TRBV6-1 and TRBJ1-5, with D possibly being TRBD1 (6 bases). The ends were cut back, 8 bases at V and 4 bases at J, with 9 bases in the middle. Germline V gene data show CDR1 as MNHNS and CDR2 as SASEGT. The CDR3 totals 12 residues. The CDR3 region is CASGGRNQPQHF. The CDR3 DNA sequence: TGTGCCAGCGGGGGGCGAAATCAGCCCCAGCATTTT.

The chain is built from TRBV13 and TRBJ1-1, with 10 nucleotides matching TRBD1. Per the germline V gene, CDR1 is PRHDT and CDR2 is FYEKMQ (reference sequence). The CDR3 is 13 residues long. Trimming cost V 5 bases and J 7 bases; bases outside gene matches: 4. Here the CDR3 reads CASSVWDRGEAFF. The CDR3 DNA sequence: TGTGCCAGCAGCGTCTGGGACAGGGGTGAAGCTTTCTTT. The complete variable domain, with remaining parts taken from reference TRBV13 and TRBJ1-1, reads AAGVIQSPRHLIKEKRETATLKCYPIPRHDTVYWYQQGPGQDPQFLISFYEKMQSDKGSIPDRFSAQQFSDYHSELNMSSLELGDSALYFCASSVWDRGEAFFGQGTRLTVV.

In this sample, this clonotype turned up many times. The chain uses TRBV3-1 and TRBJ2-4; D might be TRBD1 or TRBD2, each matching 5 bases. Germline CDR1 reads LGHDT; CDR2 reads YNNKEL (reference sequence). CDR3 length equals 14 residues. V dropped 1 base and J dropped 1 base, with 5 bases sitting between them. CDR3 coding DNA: TGTGCCAGCAGCCAAGGGGGGGCCAAAAACATTCAGTACTTC. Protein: CASSQGGAKNIQYF.